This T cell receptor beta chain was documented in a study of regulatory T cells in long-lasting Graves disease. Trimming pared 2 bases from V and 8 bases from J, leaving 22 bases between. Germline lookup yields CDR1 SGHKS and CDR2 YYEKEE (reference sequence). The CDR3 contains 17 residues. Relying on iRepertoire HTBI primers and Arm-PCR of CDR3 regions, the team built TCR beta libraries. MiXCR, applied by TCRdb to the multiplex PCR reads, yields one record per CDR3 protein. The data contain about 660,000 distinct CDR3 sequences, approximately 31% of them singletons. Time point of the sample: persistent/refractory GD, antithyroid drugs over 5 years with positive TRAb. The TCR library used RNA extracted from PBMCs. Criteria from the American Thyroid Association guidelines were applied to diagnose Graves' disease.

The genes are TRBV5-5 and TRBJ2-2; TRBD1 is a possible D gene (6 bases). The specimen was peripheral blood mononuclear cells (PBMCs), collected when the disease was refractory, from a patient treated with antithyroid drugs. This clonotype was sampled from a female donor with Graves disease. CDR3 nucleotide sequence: TGTGCCAGCAGCTTTTACCTACAGGGCTTAGGTGCTGGGGAGCTGTTTTTT. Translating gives CASSFYLQGLGAGELFF.